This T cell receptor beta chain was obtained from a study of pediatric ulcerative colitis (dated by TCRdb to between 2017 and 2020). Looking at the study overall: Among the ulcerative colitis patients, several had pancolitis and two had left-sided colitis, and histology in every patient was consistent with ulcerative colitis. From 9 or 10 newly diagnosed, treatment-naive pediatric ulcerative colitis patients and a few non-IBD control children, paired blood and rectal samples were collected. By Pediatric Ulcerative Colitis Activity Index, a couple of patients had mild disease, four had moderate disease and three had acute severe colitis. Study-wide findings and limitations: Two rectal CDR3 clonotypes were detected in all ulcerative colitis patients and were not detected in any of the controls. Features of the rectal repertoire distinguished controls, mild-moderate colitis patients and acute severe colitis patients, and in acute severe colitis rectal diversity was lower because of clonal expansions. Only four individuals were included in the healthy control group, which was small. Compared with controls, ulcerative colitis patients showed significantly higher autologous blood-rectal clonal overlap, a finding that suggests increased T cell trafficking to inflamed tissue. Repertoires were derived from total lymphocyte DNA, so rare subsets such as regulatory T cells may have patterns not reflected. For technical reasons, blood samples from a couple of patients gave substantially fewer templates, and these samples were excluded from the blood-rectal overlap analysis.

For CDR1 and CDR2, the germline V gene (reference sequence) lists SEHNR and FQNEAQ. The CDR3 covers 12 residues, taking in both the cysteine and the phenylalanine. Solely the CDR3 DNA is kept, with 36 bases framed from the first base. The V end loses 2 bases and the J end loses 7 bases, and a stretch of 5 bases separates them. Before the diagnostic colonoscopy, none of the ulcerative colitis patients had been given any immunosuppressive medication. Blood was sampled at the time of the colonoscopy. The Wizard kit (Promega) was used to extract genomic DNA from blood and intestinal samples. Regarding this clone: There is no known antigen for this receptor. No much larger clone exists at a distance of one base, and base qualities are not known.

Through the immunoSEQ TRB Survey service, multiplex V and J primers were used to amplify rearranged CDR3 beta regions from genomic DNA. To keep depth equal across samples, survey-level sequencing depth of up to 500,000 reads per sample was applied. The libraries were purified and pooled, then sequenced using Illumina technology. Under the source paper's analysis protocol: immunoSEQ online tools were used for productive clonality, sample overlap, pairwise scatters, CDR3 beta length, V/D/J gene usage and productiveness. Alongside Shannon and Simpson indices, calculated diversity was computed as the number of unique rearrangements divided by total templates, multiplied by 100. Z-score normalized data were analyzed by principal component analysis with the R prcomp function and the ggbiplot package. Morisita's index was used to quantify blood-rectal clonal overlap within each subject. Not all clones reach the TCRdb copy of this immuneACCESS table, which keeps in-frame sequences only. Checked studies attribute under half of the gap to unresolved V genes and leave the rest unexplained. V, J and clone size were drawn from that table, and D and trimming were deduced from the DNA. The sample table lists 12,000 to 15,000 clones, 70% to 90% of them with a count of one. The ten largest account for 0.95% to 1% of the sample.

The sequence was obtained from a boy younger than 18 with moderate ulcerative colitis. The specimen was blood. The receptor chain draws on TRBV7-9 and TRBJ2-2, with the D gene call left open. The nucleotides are TGTGCCAGCAGCTTAATAGGCGGGGAGCTGTTTTTT. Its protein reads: CASSLIGGELFF. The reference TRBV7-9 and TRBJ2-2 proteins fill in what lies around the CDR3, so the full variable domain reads DTGVSQNPRHKITKRGQNVTFRCDPISEHNRLYWYRQTLGQGPEFLTYFQNEAQLEKSRLLSDRFSAERPKGSFSTLEIQRTEQGDSAMYLCASSLIGGELFFGEGSRLTVL.